The 17 T cell receptor beta chains reported below all come from one sample, sequenced in a study of response to subunit inactivated influenza vaccine. MiXCR, run by TCRdb on the RT-PCR reads, gives a single entry per CDR3 protein. Here the sample spans 160,000 or so distinct CDR3 sequences, approximately 10% being singletons. The sequenced sample was non-naive T cells sorted from PBMCs, obtained about 40 days after vaccination. These receptors originate from a man aged 50 to 59 who received an inactivated influenza vaccine.

This clonotype turned up a few times. One end of the junction does not line up with germline, which may come from a read error. CDR3 protein: CASSLAGRASGNDF. The CDR3 DNA reads TGTGCCAGCAGCTTAGCGGGGAGGGCTAGCGGGAATGATTTT. The chain has TRBV7-2 and TRBJ2-3; 9 bases are a match to TRBD2. CDR3 length: 14 amino acids. Germline V gene data show CDR1 as SGHTA and CDR2 as FQGNSA. The complete variable domain, with remaining parts taken from reference TRBV7-2 and TRBJ2-3, reads GAGVSQSPSNKVTEKGKDVELRCDPISGHTALYWYRQSLGQGLEFLIYFQGNSAPDKSGLPSDRFSAERTGGSVSTLTIQRTQQEDSAVYLCASSLAGRASGNDFGPGTRLTVL.

This clonotype was picked up a small number of times. The chain has TRBV4-3 and TRBJ2-2; 9 bases fit TRBD1. V dropped 3 bases and J dropped 1; count of bases not matched to a gene: 3. Germline CDR1 LGHNA, CDR2 YSLEER. The CDR3 is 16 residues long. CDR3 nucleotide sequence: TGCGCCAGCAGCCAGAAGACAGGGGGGAACACCGGGGAGCTGTTTTTT. Translation: CASSQKTGGNTGELFF.

This clonotype has a handful of counts. This chain links TRBV11-2 with TRBJ2-1, with D perhaps TRBD1 or TRBD2 (5 bases each). The CDR3 length is 12 residues. The V gene lost 7 bases and the J gene lost 5 bases, with 9 bases spanning the gap. The germline CDR1 and CDR2 sequences are SGHAT and FQNNGV. CDR3 DNA sequence: TGTGCCAGCAAGGGACCAGACAATGAGCAGTTCTTC. This codes for CASKGPDNEQFF. Filled out from reference TRBV11-2 and TRBJ2-1, the complete variable domain reads EAGVAQSPRYKIIEKRQSVAFWCNPISGHATLYWYQQILGQGPKLLIQFQNNGVVDDSQLPKDRFSAERLKGVDSTLKIQPAKLEDSAVYLCASKGPDNEQFFGPGTRLTVL.

The V and J genes are TRBV27 and TRBJ2-7; the match to TRBD2 covers 14 bases. The germline gives CDR1 MNHEY, CDR2 SMNVEV (reference sequence). The CDR3 is 14 amino acids. J gave up 4 bases and V 8 bases, and 4 bases lay outside the gene matches. The CDR3 coding sequence is TGTGCCAGCCGAGGACTAGCGGGGGGTTACGAGCAGTACTTC. This gives the protein CASRGLAGGYEQYF.

This clonotype was seen ten or more times. The chain combines TRBV7-2 with TRBJ2-1, with 14 bases that match TRBD2. There are 16 residues in the CDR3. CDR1 is SGHTA, CDR2 FQGNSA, per germline. The V gene end was trimmed by 6 bases and the J gene end by 7 bases; junction bases not matched to a gene: 8. The CDR3 here is CASRTGTSGRINEQFF. Written as DNA, the CDR3 is TGTGCCAGCAGGACAGGGACTAGCGGGAGAATAAATGAGCAGTTCTTC.

This clonotype was seen only a few times. The V gene is TRBV20-1, the J gene TRBJ2-3, with TRBD2 matching over 8 bases. Germline trimming cut 6 bases from V and 1 base from J; bases unmatched to any gene: 6. Germline V gene lookup returns CDR1 DFQATT and CDR2 SNEGSKA (reference sequence). This CDR3 is 14 amino acids long. CDR3 residues: CSAPRGGGTDTQYF. As DNA, the CDR3 is TGCAGTGCGCCCCGGGGGGGCGGCACAGATACGCAGTATTTT.

This clonotype was recorded a few times. At one end the junction does not follow the germline gene, possibly because of a read error. V usage is TRBV18 and J usage is TRBJ1-2; 7 bases agree with TRBD1. From germline, CDR1 is KGHSH and CDR2 LQKENI. The CDR3 spans 13 residues. The chain's CDR3 is CATRGGPNFGYTF. In DNA form, the CDR3 reads TGTGCCACTCGAGGGGGCCCTAACTTTGGCTACACCTTC.

In its sample, this clonotype was seen many times. The V gene is TRBV28, the J gene TRBJ2-3, with a tentative D call TRBD1 (6 bases). Germline values: CDR1 MDHEN, CDR2 SYDVKM. The length of the CDR3 is 14 residues. Trimming cost V 2 bases and J 6 bases, with 12 bases left between them. This CDR3 is CASSLQGPMDTQYF. CDR3 coding DNA: TGTGCCAGCAGTTTACAGGGGCCGATGGATACGCAGTATTTT.

This clonotype showed up many times. V and J are TRBV4-3 and TRBJ2-3; 11 bases agree with TRBD1. The germline CDR1 and CDR2 sequences are LGHNA and YSLEER. Trimming removed 1 base from V and 9 bases from J; junction bases left unmatched: 12. The CDR3 runs to 17 residues. The chain's CDR3 is CASSQGVLGTGGLTQYF. In DNA, the CDR3 is TGCGCCAGCAGCCAAGGGGTTTTAGGGACAGGGGGTTTGACGCAGTATTTT.

This clonotype was picked up one time. The chain uses TRBV13 and TRBJ2-7, with D tentatively TRBD2 (6 bases). V gave up 3 bases and J gave up 1 base, with 10 bases separating them. CDR3 length: 14 residues. Germline CDR1 and CDR2: PRHDT and FYEKMQ (reference sequence). The CDR3 coding sequence is TGTGCCAGCAGCTTCGGAGGAGGGTCCTACGAGCAGTACTTC. This encodes CASSFGGGSYEQYF.

V and J are TRBV20-1 and TRBJ2-3, with 11 bases lining up with TRBD2. The V segment lost 6 bases and the J segment 3 bases; nucleotides outside the gene matches: 8. This CDR3 has 15 amino acids. From germline, CDR1 is DFQATT and CDR2 SNEGSKA (reference sequence). The CDR3 nucleotides read TGCAGTGCCGGCCGAGCTAGCGGGAGGACAGATACGCAGTATTTT. Protein sequence: CSAGRASGRTDTQYF.

This clonotype was seen more than once but under ten times. For the CDR3, the DNA is TGTGCCAGCAGCTTAGCGGACTATACCTACGAGCAGTACTTC. This translates into CASSLADYTYEQYF. The J gene is TRBJ2-7, the V gene TRBV7-6, with a tentative D call TRBD2 (6 bases). Germline V CDR1 and CDR2: SGHVS, FNYEAQ. The CDR3 length is 14 residues. Trimming stripped 0 bases from V and 2 bases from J, with 8 bases between.

The chain links TRBV7-2 to TRBJ1-5; D is perhaps TRBD1 (6 bases). Germline V lookup: CDR1 SGHTA, CDR2 FQGNSA. Trimming took off 5 bases at V and 4 bases at J, with 15 bases between the two ends. The CDR3 covers 15 residues. CDR3 DNA sequence: TGTGCCAGCAGCCTGTACAGGGTACCAAATCAGCCCCAGCATTTT. It specifies CASSLYRVPNQPQHF.

This chain uses TRBV11-2 with TRBJ1-4, with D possibly being TRBD1 (5 bases). Germline lookup yields CDR1 SGHAT and CDR2 FQNNGV. Between the trimmed V and J ends, which lost 5 bases and 6 bases, there was a span of 16 bases. This CDR3 has 15 residues. The CDR3 is CASSTLQGRDEKLFF. CDR3 sequence (DNA): TGTGCCAGCAGCACGCTCCAGGGCCGGGATGAAAAACTGTTTTTT.

This clonotype was observed a few times. The J gene is TRBJ1-1, the V gene TRBV9, with unresolved D. V lost 1 base, J lost 1 base, and 5 bases lay in between. This CDR3 has 13 residues. Germline V gives CDR1 SGDLS, CDR2 YYNGEE. The CDR3: CASSVLQNTEAFF. The CDR3 DNA is TGTGCCAGCAGCGTATTACAGAACACTGAAGCTTTCTTT.

This clonotype was counted a few times. The chain recombines TRBV7-9 with TRBJ1-4; 11 bases are a match to TRBD1. There are 14 residues in the CDR3. Germline CDR1 is SEHNR and CDR2 is FQNEAQ (reference sequence). With V trimmed by 7 bases and J by 7 bases, 5 bases remained unmatched. Written as DNA, the CDR3 is TGTGCCAGCACCTACGGACAGGGGGCTGAAAAACTGTTTTTT. This codes for CASTYGQGAEKLFF.

This clonotype showed up many times. The chain employs TRBV7-9 and TRBJ2-3; D gene uncertain. Germline assignment: CDR1 SEHNR and CDR2 FQNEAQ (reference sequence). The CDR3 is made up of 15 amino acids. V was pared by 2 bases and J by 9 bases, with 18 bases between. CDR3 protein: CASSLPFRLGSTQYF. CDR3 bases: TGTGCCAGCAGCTTACCCTTTCGACTTGGCTCAACGCAGTATTTT.